The T cell receptor (beta chain) under discussion was sequenced for a study of early T cells in non-severe SARS-CoV-2 infection. Each CDR3 protein is one row after TCRdb ran MiXCR on the 5' RACE reads. The sample includes tens of thousands of distinct CDR3 sequences, over 9% of them seen just once. Per the germline V gene, CDR1 is SNHLY and CDR2 is FYNNEI. Trimming removed 6 bases from V and 3 bases from J; junction bases left unmatched: 9. The CDR3 is made up of 15 amino acids. The chain links TRBV2 to TRBJ2-7, with TRBD2 matching over 9 bases. The sequence came from an adult who was a healthcare worker with PCR-confirmed SARS-CoV-2 infection or an uninfected control (not recorded which). The specimen was whole blood. CDR3 coding DNA: TGTGCCAGCAGGACCCGACTAGCGGAACACTACGAGCAGTACTTC. This translates into CASRTRLAEHYEQYF. The variable domain in full, completed from reference TRBV2 and TRBJ2-7, reads EPEVTQTPSHQVTQMGQEVILRCVPISNHLYFYWYRQILGQKVEFLVSFYNNEISEKSEIFDDQFSVERPDGSNFTLKIRSTKLEDSAMYFCASRTRLAEHYEQYFGPGTRLTVT.